These 22 T cell receptor beta chains were sequenced from one sample in a study of identical twins. Via MiXCR, TCRdb re-called the 5' RACE reads, giving one row per CDR3 protein. Here the sample spans around 220,000 distinct CDR3 sequences, around 15% being singletons. The sequenced material came from memory (CD45RO+) T cells sorted from blood. These receptor sequences come from a woman in her late teens or twenties in good health.

This clonotype has only a few counts. The V gene is TRBV5-4, the J gene TRBJ2-1; tentatively, D is TRBD1 (6 bases). Deletions cut 3 bases from V and 5 bases from J, with 12 bases between. The CDR3 runs to 14 residues. Germline V gene data show CDR1 as SGHNT and CDR2 as YYREEE (reference sequence). Here the CDR3 reads CASSSDSMDNEQFF. CDR3 nucleotides: TGTGCCAGCAGCTCGGACAGCATGGACAATGAGCAGTTCTTC.

This clonotype occurred a few times. The genes are TRBV12-3 or TRBV12-4 and TRBJ2-1; D possibly matches TRBD1 or TRBD2 (5 bases each). This CDR3 has 15 amino acids. The V gene lost 5 bases and the J gene lost 7 bases, with 18 bases spanning the gap. The DNA for the CDR3 is TGTGCCAGCAGTGCCCCCGGGACCTACCGGAATGAGCAGTTCTTC. Protein: CASSAPGTYRNEQFF.

The chain recombines TRBV6-2 or TRBV6-3 with TRBJ2-5, with a tentative D call TRBD2 (5 bases). The germline V and J ends were trimmed by 7 bases and 4 bases, with 25 bases remaining between them. CDR3 length: 17 residues. Per germline, CDR1 MNHEY and CDR2 SVGEGT. CDR3 residues: CASTPFRGADPRETQYF. The DNA for the CDR3 is TGTGCCAGCACTCCCTTTCGAGGAGCGGACCCCCGAGAGACCCAGTACTTC.

This clonotype was seen ten or more times. The chain uses TRBV5-1 and TRBJ2-1; the D is unclear. Trimming cost V 4 bases and J 5 bases, with 10 bases left between them. CDR1 SGHRS and CDR2 YFSETQ come from the germline V gene. The CDR3 covers 13 residues. The CDR3 nucleotides are TGCGCCAGCAGCCCCGAGTTCAACAATGAGCAGTTCTTC. Translating gives CASSPEFNNEQFF.

This chain links TRBV7-9 with TRBJ1-2; perhaps TRBD1 as D (5 bases). The CDR3 sequence is 16 residues long. Germline assignment: CDR1 SEHNR and CDR2 FQNEAQ (reference sequence). Trimming took off 5 bases at V and 3 bases at J, with 19 bases between the two ends. CDR3 bases: TGTGCCAGCAGCCTGAGACGTCAGACAGAAGACTATGGCTACACCTTC. As protein: CASSLRRQTEDYGYTF.

The V gene is TRBV28, the J gene TRBJ2-5, with 8 bases that match TRBD2. CDR3 size: 16 residues. From germline, CDR1 is MDHEN and CDR2 SYDVKM. The trim removed 8 bases at V and 2 bases at J, leaving 13 bases unmatched. The CDR3 DNA is TGTGCCAGCTCACCATCCCGGGGGGGCCGGCAAGAGACCCAGTACTTC. Translated: CASSPSRGGRQETQYF.

J is TRBJ1-1 and V is TRBV5-1, with D possibly TRBD1 on 6 matching bases. The germline V gene has CDR1 SGHRS and CDR2 YFSETQ. Trimming took 3 bases from V and 7 from J, leaving 16 bases between them. The CDR3 is 14 amino acids. The CDR3 DNA reads as TGCGCCAGCAGCTATGCGGACAGCGCAGATGAAGCTTTCTTT. Its translation: CASSYADSADEAFF.

This clonotype was counted at least ten times. The CDR3 coding sequence is TGCAGTGCTAGAGTGGACCGACTAGCCAAAAACATTCAGTACTTC. This sequence encodes CSARVDRLAKNIQYF. The chain couples TRBV20-1 to TRBJ2-4; D not certain. The length of the CDR3 is 15 residues. Germline V lookup: CDR1 DFQATT, CDR2 SNEGSKA (reference sequence). Trimming took off 1 base at V and 0 bases at J, with 10 bases between the two ends.

The chain uses TRBV20-1 and TRBJ2-7; D may be TRBD1 (5 bases). CDR1 and CDR2 (germline): DFQATT, SNEGSKA (reference sequence). The CDR3 covers 15 residues. Trimming removed 3 bases from V and 3 bases from J, with 18 bases in between. The CDR3 loop reads CSASRGTDRYYEQYF. Written as DNA, the CDR3 is TGCAGTGCTAGTAGGGGCACAGACCGATACTACGAGCAGTACTTC.

This clonotype was counted many times. This chain joins TRBV4-1 and TRBJ2-3; 7 bases align to TRBD1. The V and J ends lost 1 base and 0 bases, in that order; junction bases with no gene match: 7. The CDR3 runs to 17 residues. CDR1 MGHRA and CDR2 YSYEKL come from the germline V gene. Written as DNA, the CDR3 is TGCGCCAGCAGCCAAGGGTTGACAGGGAGTAGCACAGATACGCAGTATTTT. This encodes CASSQGLTGSSTDTQYF.

This clonotype was observed a handful of times. The rearrangement links TRBV27 to TRBJ2-3; D remains ambiguous. Germline V gene lookup returns CDR1 MNHEY and CDR2 SMNVEV (reference sequence). Trimming stripped 6 bases from V and 10 bases from J, with 23 bases between. CDR3 length: 15 residues. CDR3 in amino acids: CASSWSSGAIVAQYF. For the CDR3, the DNA is TGTGCCAGCAGCTGGAGTTCCGGAGCAATAGTTGCGCAGTATTTT.

The chain couples TRBV20-1 to TRBJ1-1; TRBD1 matches at 9 bases. The CDR3 covers 11 residues. V trimming: 3 bases; J trimming: 13 bases; junction bases outside the gene matches: 6. Germline CDR1 reads DFQATT; CDR2 reads SNEGSKA (reference sequence). The CDR3 sequence is CSASQDRGVFF. The CDR3 DNA reads as TGCAGTGCTAGCCAGGACAGGGGAGTTTTCTTT.

This chain joins TRBV27 and TRBJ2-1; 15 bases map to TRBD2. The CDR3 totals 16 residues. Germline CDR1 reads MNHEY; CDR2 reads SMNVEV (reference sequence). The V gene end was trimmed by 4 bases and the J gene end by 7 bases; junction bases not matched to a gene: 5. The CDR3, as DNA: TGTGCCAGCAGTTCCCGGACTAGCGGGAGGGTAAATGAGCAGTTCTTC. Its protein product is CASSSRTSGRVNEQFF.

This chain connects TRBV5-1 to TRBJ1-1; D is unclear. Germline V CDR1 and CDR2: SGHRS, YFSETQ. CDR3 length equals 13 residues. V was clipped by 4 bases and J by 5 bases, with 12 bases between them. CDR3 protein: CASSIEVDTEAFF. The DNA of the CDR3 is TGCGCCAGCAGCATCGAAGTGGATACTGAAGCTTTCTTT.

This rearrangement joins TRBV5-1 to TRBJ2-2; TRBD1 aligns across 7 bases. CDR1 is SGHRS, CDR2 YFSETQ, per germline. The CDR3 totals 17 residues. V lost 0 bases, J lost 4 bases, and 9 bases stayed unmatched. The CDR3 is CASSLGGGVRTTGELFF. The CDR3 nucleotides read TGCGCCAGCAGCTTGGGAGGGGGCGTGCGGACCACCGGGGAGCTGTTTTTT.

V is TRBV20-1 and J is TRBJ1-6, with TRBD1 as a possible D gene (6 bases). Germline V lookup: CDR1 DFQATT, CDR2 SNEGSKA (reference sequence). The length of the CDR3 is 14 residues. V was cut by 0 bases and J by 10 bases, with 13 bases left in between. CDR3 sequence reads: CSARDLTGQSPLHF. The CDR3 region has the DNA TGCAGTGCTAGAGATCTCACAGGGCAGTCACCCCTCCACTTT.

The chain combines TRBV18 with TRBJ1-5; D is unclear. Germline assignment: CDR1 KGHSH and CDR2 LQKENI. This CDR3 spans 12 amino acids. Trimming left V 8 bases short and J 5 bases short, with 10 bases between. CDR3 region: CASQDGDQPQHF. As DNA, the CDR3 is TGTGCCAGCCAGGACGGGGATCAGCCCCAGCATTTT.

This clonotype showed up just a few times. The J gene is TRBJ2-2, the V gene TRBV7-3; TRBD1 matches 9 bases. This CDR3 region has 15 residues. Per the germline V gene, CDR1 is SGHTA and CDR2 is FQGTGA. V shed 1 base, J shed 4 bases, and the junction held 1 base outside the gene matches. The CDR3 sequence is CASSLRGQGTGELFF. The CDR3 bases are TGTGCCAGCAGCTTAAGGGGACAGGGCACCGGGGAGCTGTTTTTT.

The J gene is TRBJ1-6, the V gene TRBV20-1; 8 nucleotides line up with TRBD1. Trimming at V came to 3 bases and at J to 8 bases, leaving 6 bases not matched to a gene. Per germline, CDR1 DFQATT and CDR2 SNEGSKA (reference sequence). The CDR3 totals 14 residues. CDR3 nucleotides: TGCAGTGCTAGGTCAGGGGGCGCGGATTCACCCCTCCACTTT. Residues: CSARSGGADSPLHF.

This clonotype turned up a few times. The V and J genes are TRBV19 and TRBJ2-3; 7 positions agree with TRBD2. CDR3 length equals 14 residues. Germline V gives CDR1 LNHDA, CDR2 SQIVND (reference sequence). V shed 5 bases and J 3 bases; nucleotides not matched to a gene: 5. CDR3: CASSLLLATDTQYF. In DNA form, the CDR3 reads TGTGCCAGTAGTCTCCTACTAGCGACAGATACGCAGTATTTT.

This clonotype was counted only a few times. This chain links TRBV5-6 with TRBJ2-7; 8 positions match TRBD2. J lost 2 bases, V lost 0 bases, and 4 bases had no gene match. Germline CDR1 and CDR2: SGHDT and YYEEEE. There are 15 residues in the CDR3. The CDR3 region is CASSLGSGLAYEQYF. The CDR3 DNA reads as TGTGCCAGCAGCTTGGGGTCGGGACTAGCCTACGAGCAGTACTTC. Complete variable domain (other parts from reference TRBV5-6 and TRBJ2-7): DAGVTQSPTHLIKTRGQQVTLRCSPKSGHDTVSWYQQALGQGPQFIFQYYEEEERQRGNFPDRFSGHQFPNYSSELNVNALLLGDSALYLCASSLGSGLAYEQYFGPGTRLTVT.

This chain links TRBV3-1 with TRBJ2-7; D perhaps matches TRBD1 (5 bases). The CDR3 is made up of 16 amino acids. Germline-derived CDR1 and CDR2 are LGHDT and YNNKEL (reference sequence). The germline V and J ends were trimmed by 2 bases and 9 bases, with 23 bases remaining between them. CDR3 coding DNA: TGTGCCAGCAGCCAAAAAGGGGCAGGGAAAAACGTCGGGCAGTACTTC. Protein: CASSQKGAGKNVGQYF.